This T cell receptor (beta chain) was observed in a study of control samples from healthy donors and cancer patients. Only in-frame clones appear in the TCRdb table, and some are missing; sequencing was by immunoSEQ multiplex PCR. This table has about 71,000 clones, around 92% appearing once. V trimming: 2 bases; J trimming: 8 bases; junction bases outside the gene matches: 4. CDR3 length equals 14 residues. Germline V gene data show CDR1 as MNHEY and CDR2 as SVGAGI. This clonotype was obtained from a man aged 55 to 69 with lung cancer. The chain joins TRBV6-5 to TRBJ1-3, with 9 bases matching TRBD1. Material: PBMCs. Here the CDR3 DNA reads TGTGCCAGCAGTTACGGACAGGGGAAGTACACCATATATTTT. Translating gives CASSYGQGKYTIYF.